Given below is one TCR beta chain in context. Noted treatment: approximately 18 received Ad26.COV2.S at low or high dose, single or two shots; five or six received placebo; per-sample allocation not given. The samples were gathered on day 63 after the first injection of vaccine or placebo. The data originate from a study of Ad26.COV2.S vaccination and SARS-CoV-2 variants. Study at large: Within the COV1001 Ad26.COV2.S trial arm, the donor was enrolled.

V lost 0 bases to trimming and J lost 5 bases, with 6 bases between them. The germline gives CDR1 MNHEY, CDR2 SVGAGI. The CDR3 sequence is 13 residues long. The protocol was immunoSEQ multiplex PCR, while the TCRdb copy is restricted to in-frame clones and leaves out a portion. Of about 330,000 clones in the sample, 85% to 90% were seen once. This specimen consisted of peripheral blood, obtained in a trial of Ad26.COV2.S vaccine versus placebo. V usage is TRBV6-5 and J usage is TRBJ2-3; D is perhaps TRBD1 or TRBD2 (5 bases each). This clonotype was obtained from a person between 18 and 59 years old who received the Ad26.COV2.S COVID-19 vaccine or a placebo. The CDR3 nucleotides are TGTGCCAGCAGTTACTCGAGGGGAGATACGCAGTATTTT. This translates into CASSYSRGDTQYF.